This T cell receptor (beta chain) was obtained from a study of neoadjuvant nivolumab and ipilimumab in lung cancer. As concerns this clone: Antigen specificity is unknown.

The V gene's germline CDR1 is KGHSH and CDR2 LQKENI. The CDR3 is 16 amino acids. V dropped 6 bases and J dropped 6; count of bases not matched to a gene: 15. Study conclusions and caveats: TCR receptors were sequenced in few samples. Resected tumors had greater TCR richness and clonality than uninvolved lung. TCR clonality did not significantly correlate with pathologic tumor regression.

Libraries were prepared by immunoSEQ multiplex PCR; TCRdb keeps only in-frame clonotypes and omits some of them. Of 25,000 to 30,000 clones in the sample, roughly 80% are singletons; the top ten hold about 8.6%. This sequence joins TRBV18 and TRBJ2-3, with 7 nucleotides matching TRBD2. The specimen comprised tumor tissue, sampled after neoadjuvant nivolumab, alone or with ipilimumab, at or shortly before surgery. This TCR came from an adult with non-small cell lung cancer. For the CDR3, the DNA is TGTGCCAGCTCTCTACGGGTGGCGGGAGAAAGGGATACGCAGTATTTT. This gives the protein CASSLRVAGERDTQYF.